Listed below are T cell receptor beta chains from one sample, sequenced in a study of PD-1 blockade in classical Hodgkin lymphoma. TCRdb's table, derived via immunoSEQ multiplex PCR, lists solely in-frame clones and lacks some. This table has approximately 17,000 clones, 75% to 90% appearing once. Here the sequenced sample was peripheral blood mononuclear cells (PBMCs), taken at baseline. The receptors were sampled from a human donor with classical Hodgkin lymphoma. The CDR3 runs from the conserved cysteine through the conserved F or W. A D gene is named only where the DNA matches it firmly. A clone size is listed for some rows: how often the clone was seen (once, few, many), or a class if it is expanded.

TRBD2	TRBV10-3	TRBJ2-5	-	CAMRPGRGETQYF	TGTGCCATGCGTCCAGGGAGGGGAGAGACCCAGTACTTC
-	TRBV2	TRBJ1-4	-	CASTNSPEVLATNEKLFF	TGTGCCAGCACTAACAGTCCCGAAGTACTAGCAACTAATGAAAAACTGTTTTTT
TRBD1	TRBV10-2	TRBJ1-4	-	CASRDRGNEKLFF	TGCGCCAGCCGGGACAGGGGTAATGAAAAACTGTTTTTT
TRBD2	TRBV9	TRBJ2-7	-	CASSGGRNSYEQYF	TGTGCCAGCAGTGGCGGGAGGAATTCCTACGAGCAGTACTTC
TRBD2	TRBV5-6	TRBJ2-2	-	CASSLDQRLAGSNGELFF	TGTGCCAGCAGCTTGGACCAACGACTAGCGGGATCGAACGGGGAGCTGTTTTTT
-	TRBV27	TRBJ1-1	-	CASSTRTGMNTEAFF	TGTGCCAGCAGTACCCGGACGGGCATGAACACTGAAGCTTTCTTT
-	TRBV19	TRBJ2-2	-	CASSIFGQNDGELFF	TGTGCCAGTAGTATATTTGGGCAAAACGACGGGGAGCTGTTTTTT
TRBD1	TRBV2	TRBJ2-5	-	CASSIGTGSQETQYF	TGTGCCAGCAGTATCGGGACAGGGTCACAAGAGACCCAGTACTTC
-	TRBV27	TRBJ1-3	-	CASSLSWDPGNTIYF	TGTGCCAGCAGTTTATCGTGGGATCCTGGAAACACCATATATTTT
-	TRBV5-3	TRBJ2-7	-	CASSFGSAEQYF	TGTGCCAGCAGCTTTGGGAGCGCCGAGCAGTACTTC
-	TRBV9	TRBJ2-2	-	CASSVTGEGGELFF	TGTGCCAGCAGCGTGACAGGGGAGGGTGGGGAGCTGTTTTTT
TRBD2	TRBV5-6	TRBJ2-3	-	CASSLSGRPIHTQYF	TGTGCCAGCAGCTTGTCCGGGAGGCCCATCCACACGCAGTATTTT
-	TRBV6-5	TRBJ2-7	-	CASSPSTGSYEQYF	TGTGCCAGCAGTCCCTCGACAGGATCCTACGAGCAGTACTTC
TRBD1	TRBV7-2	TRBJ2-6	few	CASSLARDRAGANVLTF	TGTGCCAGCAGCTTAGCCCGGGACAGGGCTGGGGCCAACGTCCTGACTTTC
-	TRBV6-1	TRBJ2-7	-	CASSESGRGEQYF	TGTGCCAGCAGTGAAAGTGGACGGGGTGAGCAGTACTTC
-	TRBV18	TRBJ1-4	-	CASSPMRELFF	TGTGCCAGCTCACCAATGAGGGAACTGTTTTTT
TRBD2	TRBV10-2	TRBJ2-5	-	CASSDQREVWSETQYF	TGCGCCAGCAGTGATCAGCGGGAGGTGTGGTCAGAGACCCAGTACTTC
TRBD1	TRBV19	TRBJ2-7	-	CASSSPGTGRNEQYF	TGTGCCAGTAGTTCTCCCGGGACAGGGAGGAACGAGCAGTACTTC
-	TRBV5-1	TRBJ1-1	-	CASSLQVNAGEAFF	TGCGCCAGCAGCTTGCAGGTAAATGCGGGTGAAGCTTTCTTT
TRBD2	TRBV7-2	TRBJ2-1	few	CASRGAGGPERNEQFF	TGTGCCAGCAGGGGAGCGGGAGGGCCGGAGAGGAATGAGCAGTTCTTC
TRBD2	TRBV7-2	TRBJ2-1	-	CASTLSGISYNEQFF	TGTGCCAGCACCCTAAGCGGGATCTCTTACAATGAGCAGTTCTTC
-	TRBV10-3	TRBJ2-7	-	CAISDYLSSYEQYF	TGTGCCATCAGTGATTATTTGAGCTCCTACGAGCAGTACTTC
-	TRBV7-6	TRBJ2-7	-	CASSPDSNPSYEQYF	TGTGCCAGCAGTCCAGACTCGAACCCCTCCTACGAGCAGTACTTC
-	TRBV6-5	TRBJ1-6	medium-sized	CASMAGATYNSPLHF	TGTGCCAGCATGGCGGGGGCAACCTATAATTCACCCCTCCACTTT
-	TRBV19	TRBJ2-1	-	CASSIFKGAGNEQFF	TGTGCCAGTAGTATATTCAAGGGGGCGGGGAATGAGCAGTTCTTC
-	TRBV19	TRBJ2-1	-	CASSLSIYNEQFF	TGTGCCAGTAGTCTAAGCATATACAATGAGCAGTTCTTC
-	TRBV15	TRBJ2-1	-	CATSSPGRRENEQFF	TGTGCCACCAGCAGTCCCGGCCGGAGGGAGAATGAGCAGTTCTTC
-	TRBV12-5	TRBJ2-6	-	CASGGRGSGQSRANVLTF	TGTGCTAGTGGTGGCCGCGGTTCAGGACAAAGTCGGGCCAACGTCCTGACTTTC
TRBD1	TRBV19	TRBJ1-1	medium-sized	CASSWGRGLAEAFF	TGTGCCAGCTCCTGGGGCAGGGGGCTTGCTGAAGCTTTCTTT
TRBD2	TRBV30	TRBJ2-1	-	CAWSPGTSFGNEQFF	TGTGCCTGGAGTCCCGGGACTAGCTTTGGGAATGAGCAGTTCTTC
-	TRBV7-6	TRBJ2-5	-	CATADIVKDYGETQYF	TGTGCCACCGCCGATATTGTGAAGGATTATGGAGAGACCCAGTACTTC
-	TRBV28	TRBJ2-4	once	CASSLAGPKNIQYF	TGTGCCAGCAGTTTAGCGGGGCCCAAAAACATTCAGTACTTC
TRBD1	TRBV30	TRBJ1-6	-	CAWSVDRGGSPLHF	TGTGCCTGGAGTGTAGACAGGGGAGGTTCACCCCTCCACTTT
TRBD1	TRBV5-4	TRBJ2-5	once	CASSVSPDRGQETQYF	TGTGCCAGCAGCGTAAGTCCTGACAGGGGGCAAGAGACCCAGTACTTC
-	TRBV7-2	TRBJ1-2	-	CASSLEGGTDYGYTF	TGTGCCAGCAGCTTAGAGGGGGGGACGGACTATGGCTACACCTTC
-	TRBV28	TRBJ1-2	-	CASSLGFPYGYTF	TGTGCCAGCAGTTTAGGTTTCCCTTATGGCTACACCTTC
TRBD1	TRBV11-2	TRBJ2-3	-	CASSSRTGGKADTQYF	TGTGCCAGCAGTTCACGGACAGGGGGGAAAGCAGATACGCAGTATTTT
-	TRBV28	TRBJ2-5	-	CASSFGREETQYF	TGTGCCAGCAGTTTTGGCAGGGAGGAGACCCAGTACTTC
-	TRBV11-2	TRBJ2-3	-	CASSLYTGSTDTQYF	TGTGCCAGCAGCTTATACACAGGGAGCACAGATACGCAGTATTTT